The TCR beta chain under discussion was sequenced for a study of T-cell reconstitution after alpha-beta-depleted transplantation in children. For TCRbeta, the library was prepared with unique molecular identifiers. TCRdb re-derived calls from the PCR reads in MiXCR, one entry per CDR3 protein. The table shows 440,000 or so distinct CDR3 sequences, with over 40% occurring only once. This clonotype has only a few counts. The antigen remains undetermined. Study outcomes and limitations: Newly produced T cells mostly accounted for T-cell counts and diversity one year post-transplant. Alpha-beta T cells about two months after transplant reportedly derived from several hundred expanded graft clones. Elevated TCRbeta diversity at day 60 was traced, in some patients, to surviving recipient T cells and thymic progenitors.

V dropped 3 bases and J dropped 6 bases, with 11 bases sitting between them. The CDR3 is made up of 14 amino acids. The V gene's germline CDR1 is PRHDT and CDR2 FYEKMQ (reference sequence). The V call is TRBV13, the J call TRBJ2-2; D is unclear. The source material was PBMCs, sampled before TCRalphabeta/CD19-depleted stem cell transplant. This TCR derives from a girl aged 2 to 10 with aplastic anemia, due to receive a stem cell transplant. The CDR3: CASSFQVKAGELFF. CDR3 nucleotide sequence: TGTGCCAGCAGCTTCCAGGTTAAAGCCGGGGAGCTGTTTTTT.